This entry lists 13 T cell receptor beta chains sequenced from one sample in a study of T-cell memory formation after mild COVID-19. One entry per CDR3 protein results from TCRdb running MiXCR on the 5' RACE reads. The repertoire has 250,000 to 350,000 distinct CDR3 sequences, roughly an eighth of them found once; the top ten carry around 20%. Material for sequencing was PBMCs or a T cell subset sorted from them (not recorded which). The receptors derive from a man between 18 and 29 years old who had mild COVID-19 (a few samples of this study predate the infection). Cell type and time point are not known.

The chain uses TRBV4-2 and TRBJ2-5; no clear D gene. V lost 0 bases to trimming and J lost 3 bases, with 17 bases between them. Germline V lookup: CDR1 LGHNA, CDR2 YNFKEQ. CDR3 size: 17 residues. In DNA form, the CDR3 reads TGTGCCAGCAGCCAAGATGGGCCGGGCGGAACCAAAGAGACCCAGTACTTC. Encoded protein: CASSQDGPGGTKETQYF.

The V call is TRBV24-1, the J call TRBJ2-5; D perhaps matches TRBD1 (5 bases). This CDR3 spans 14 amino acids. Germline values: CDR1 KGHDR, CDR2 SFDVKD. V was pared by 2 bases and J by 6 bases, with 12 bases between. The CDR3 is CATSDSRVSQTQYF. CDR3 coding DNA: TGTGCCACCAGTGATTCCAGGGTCAGCCAGACCCAGTACTTC.

The rearrangement joins TRBV2 to TRBJ2-3, with TRBD1 matching over 8 bases. V gave up 6 bases and J gave up 0 bases; unmatched junction bases: 8. The CDR3 consists of 16 residues. Germline CDR1 and CDR2: SNHLY and FYNNEI. The CDR3 nucleotides are TGTGCCAGCAGCTCCGGGACAGGCCGTAGCACAGATACGCAGTATTTT. Amino acid sequence: CASSSGTGRSTDTQYF.

This rearrangement joins TRBV4-2 to TRBJ1-2, with D possibly TRBD1 on 5 matching bases. The CDR3 has 14 amino acids. Germline lookup yields CDR1 LGHNA and CDR2 YNFKEQ. Trimming took off 0 bases at V and 4 bases at J, with 9 bases between the two ends. The CDR3 spells CASSQDQRGYGYTF. The CDR3 DNA reads TGTGCCAGCAGCCAAGATCAAAGGGGCTATGGCTACACCTTC.

This chain links TRBV5-1 with TRBJ2-1, with D tentatively TRBD2 (6 bases). In germline, CDR1 is SGHRS, CDR2 YFSETQ. V was shortened by 7 bases and J by 1 base, with 21 bases between the two germline ends. The length of the CDR3 is 17 residues. The CDR3, as DNA: TGCGCCAGCCGGGGTCGGGGGTTCGAGGGGTCCTACAATGAGCAGTTCTTC. Amino acid sequence: CASRGRGFEGSYNEQFF.

This clonotype was observed a few times. The V call is TRBV5-1, the J call TRBJ2-1; TRBD1 matches at 7 bases. The CDR3 totals 15 residues. V dropped 2 bases and J dropped 8; count of bases not matched to a gene: 10. Looked up from germline, CDR1 is SGHRS and CDR2 is YFSETQ. Here the CDR3 reads CASSLQGTVLDEQFF. The CDR3 coding sequence is TGCGCCAGCAGCTTACAGGGGACCGTTTTGGATGAGCAGTTCTTC.

The chain couples TRBV29-1 to TRBJ2-2; 10 nucleotides match TRBD1. J gave up 3 bases and V 2 bases, and 6 bases lay outside the gene matches. The CDR3 consists of 16 residues. The germline gives CDR1 SQVTM, CDR2 ANQGSEA. In DNA, the CDR3 is TGCAGCGTTGAATGGGGACAGGGGACGGACACCGGGGAGCTGTTTTTT. Amino acid sequence: CSVEWGQGTDTGELFF.

Many counts were recorded for this clonotype. CDR3 nucleotides: TGCGCCAGCAGCTCCTACGAGCAGTACGTC. It translates to CASSSYEQYV. This rearrangement joins TRBV5-1 to TRBJ2-7; the D is unclear. V was pared by 3 bases and J by 2 bases, with 0 bases between. The germline CDR1 and CDR2 sequences are SGHRS and YFSETQ. The CDR3 loop spans 10 amino acids.

On this clonotype itself: This sequence may be a read error, since a much larger clone differs from it by one base. This rearrangement joins TRBV7-6 to TRBJ2-2, with a tentative D call TRBD2 (5 bases). The germline gives CDR1 SGHVS, CDR2 FNYEAQ. The CDR3 is 12 amino acids. CDR3 nucleotide sequence: TGTGCCAGCAGCCTGGACCTCGGGGAGCTGATTTTT. Protein sequence: CASSLDLGELIF.

This clonotype was seen only a few times. The chain has TRBV5-1 and TRBJ2-3, with a tentative D call TRBD2 (7 bases). V was clipped by 1 base and J by 7 bases, with 16 bases between them. The CDR3 covers 15 residues. The germline V gene encodes CDR1 SGHRS and CDR2 YFSETQ. CDR3 nucleotides: TGCGCCAGCAGCTTGCGGCGGGGGCCCGGGTATACGCAGTATTTT. Protein: CASSLRRGPGYTQYF.

A few counts support this clonotype. The chain has TRBV5-1 and TRBJ2-1; D may be TRBD2 (6 bases). Deletions cut 0 bases from V and 0 bases from J, with 10 bases between. Germline CDR1 and CDR2: SGHRS and YFSETQ. The length of the CDR3 is 16 residues. The CDR3 protein is CASSLAAGSSYNEQFF. CDR3 bases: TGCGCCAGCAGCTTGGCCGCGGGGAGCTCCTACAATGAGCAGTTCTTC.

In its sample, this clonotype was seen a few times. V usage is TRBV7-8 and J usage is TRBJ2-3; D tentatively fits TRBD1 or TRBD2 (6 bases each). The CDR3 has 16 amino acids. From germline, CDR1 is SGHVS and CDR2 FQNEAQ. Trimming pared 2 bases from V and 3 bases from J, leaving 15 bases between. Written as DNA, the CDR3 is TGTGCCAGCAGCTTAACGTGGCGGAGGGGGACAGATACGCAGTATTTT. This translates into CASSLTWRRGTDTQYF.

This clonotype was seen a handful of times. The V call is TRBV7-6, the J call TRBJ2-1, with 7 bases identical to TRBD1. Germline loops: CDR1 SGHVS, CDR2 FNYEAQ. This CDR3 contains 16 residues. Trimming took 8 bases from V and 2 from J; bases not matched to a gene: 12. In DNA, the CDR3 is TGTGCCAGCGTAAGGTACCGACAGGGACCCTACAATGAGCAGTTCTTC. Its translation: CASVRYRQGPYNEQFF. The variable domain in full, with the rest retrieved from reference TRBV7-6 and TRBJ2-1, is GAGVSQSPRYKVTKRGQDVALRCDPISGHVSLYWYRQALGQGPEFLTYFNYEAQQDKSGLPNDRFSAERPEGSISTLTIQRTEQRDSAMYRCASVRYRQGPYNEQFFGPGTRLTVL.